The entry that follows covers one TCR beta chain sequence. Its antigen target is currently unknown. No qualities accompany the bases; no much larger clone lies one base away. The collaborating institutions used their own protocols to collect whole blood in K2EDTA tubes. Collaborator samples were shipped for TCRbeta analysis as frozen whole blood, isolated PBMCs, or DNA extracted from either sample type. The data are from a study of blood T cell repertoires in COVID-19 (dated by TCRdb to the early 2020s). In terms of the full investigation: Samples covering the acute and convalescent phases of COVID-19 were provided by collaborators in the United States, Italy and Spain. HLA class I and class II types, where available, came from metadata supplied by the sample provider rather than from assay-based typing. The repertoires were released in a freely available public database intended as a resource for research on the immune response to SARS-CoV-2. The dataset comprised deeply sampled blood TCRbeta repertoires from subjects exposed to, actively infected with, or recovered from COVID-19. A de-identified subject ID, COVID-19 status, age in years and sex were almost always included in the sample metadata. The prospective study material was composed of cDNA or gDNA derived from T cells, B-cell-depleted T cells, or PBMCs. Samples were obtained from the ongoing ImmuneRACE study (first 160 participants) and from over 1,000 subjects provided by 6 global collaborators.

TCRbeta CDR3 regions were amplified from genomic DNA using the immunoSEQ Assay, a bias-controlled multiplex PCR. The study's processing was this. Within the assay, amplification of reference gene primers was used to estimate how many nucleated cells each sample contained. To quantify the absolute abundance of each unique TCRbeta CDR3 rearrangement, sequence reads were collapsed and filtered. For each sample, productive Simpson clonality was calculated by taking the square root of Simpson's diversity index across productive rearrangements. TCRdb holds this immuneACCESS table with in-frame rearrangements only. Some clones are missing; in checked studies, unresolved V genes explain under half, and the rest has no known cause. D and trimming were read from the DNA, whereas the V and J calls and clone size are those reported in that table. The sample records 65,000 to 85,000 clones, 79% of which are singletons. Approximately 5% of the sample comes from the top ten.

General findings and caveats noted by the study authors: How much clinical and demographic metadata was included differed by source and by participant, and the metadata was provided uncurated.

Sequences SGHDT (CDR1) and YYEEEE (CDR2) are obtained from the germline V gene. V ends up 3 bases short and J 7 bases short, with an unmatched junction base count of 4. The CDR3 runs 15 amino acids, cysteine and phenylalanine included. Only the CDR3 portion is preserved as DNA: 45 bases, with reading frame beginning at the first base. Source material: peripheral blood. The V and J genes are TRBV5-6 and TRBJ2-6; TRBD1 lines up with 10 middle nucleotides. This TCR derives from an elderly woman with active or convalescent COVID-19. Here is the DNA: TGTGCCAGCAGCTCCGGGACAGGGGTCGCCAACGTCCTGACTTTC. It codes for CASSSGTGVANVLTF. The CDR3, completed at both ends by the reference TRBV5-6 and TRBJ2-6 genes, gives the full variable domain DAGVTQSPTHLIKTRGQQVTLRCSPKSGHDTVSWYQQALGQGPQFIFQYYEEEERQRGNFPDRFSGHQFPNYSSELNVNALLLGDSALYLCASSSGTGVANVLTFGAGSRLTVL.